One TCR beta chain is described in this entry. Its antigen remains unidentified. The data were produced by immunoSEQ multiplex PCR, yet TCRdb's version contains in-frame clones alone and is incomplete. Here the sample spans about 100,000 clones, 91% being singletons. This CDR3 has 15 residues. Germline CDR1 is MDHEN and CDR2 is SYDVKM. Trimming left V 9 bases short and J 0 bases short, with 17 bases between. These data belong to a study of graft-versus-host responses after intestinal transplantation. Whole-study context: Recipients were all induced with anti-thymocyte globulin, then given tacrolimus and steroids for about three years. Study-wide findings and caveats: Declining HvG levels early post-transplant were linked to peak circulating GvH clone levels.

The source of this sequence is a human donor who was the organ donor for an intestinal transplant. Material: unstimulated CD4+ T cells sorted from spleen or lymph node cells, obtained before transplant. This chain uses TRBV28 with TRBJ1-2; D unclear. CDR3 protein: CASKAASRSNYGYTF. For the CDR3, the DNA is TGTGCCAGTAAGGCCGCTTCGCGGTCTAACTATGGCTACACCTTC.